This T cell receptor (beta chain) comes out of a study of T-cell reconstitution after alpha-beta-depleted transplantation in children. Germline loops: CDR1 SGHDT, CDR2 YYEEEE. The V gene end was trimmed by 9 bases and the J gene end by 2 bases; junction bases not matched to a gene: 15. The CDR3 runs to 16 residues. TCRbeta library construction was performed incorporating unique molecular identifiers. MiXCR, run by TCRdb on the PCR reads, gives a single entry per CDR3 protein. The sample records around 410,000 distinct CDR3 sequences, 9.5% to 13% being singletons. This sample comprised PBMCs from the stem cell graft donor, obtained from the stem cell graft. The chain has TRBV5-6 and TRBJ2-3; 7 nucleotides match TRBD2. The TCR originated in a human donor who donated a stem cell graft to a child with acute myeloid leukemia. The CDR3 DNA sequence: TGTGCCATGTCCCCTGGGATGGGAGGGATCACAGATACGCAGTATTTT. This codes for CAMSPGMGGITDTQYF. The full variable domain, with the rest looked up from reference TRBV5-6 and TRBJ2-3, is DAGVTQSPTHLIKTRGQQVTLRCSPKSGHDTVSWYQQALGQGPQFIFQYYEEEERQRGNFPDRFSGHQFPNYSSELNVNALLLGDSALYLCAMSPGMGGITDTQYFGPGTRLTVL.